Below are 20 T cell receptor beta chains sequenced from a single sample in a study of shared clonotypes between healthy human individuals. The table came from immunoSEQ multiplex PCR; TCRdb's copy has only in-frame clones and leaves some out. The sample has roughly 2 million clones, roughly 95% seen once. The sequenced material came from naive CD4+ T cells sorted from blood. Subset in this sample: CD45RA+ positively selected. Receptors originate from a young man in good health.

This chain connects TRBV7-2 to TRBJ1-4; 7 bases are a match to TRBD1. Trimming took 5 bases from V and 8 from J; bases not matched to a gene: 14. The CDR3 sequence is 16 residues long. Germline V gene data show CDR1 as SGHTA and CDR2 as FQGNSA. Here the CDR3 reads CASSPTSGTVPEKLFF. In DNA, the CDR3 is TGTGCCAGCAGCCCCACCTCAGGGACAGTGCCAGAAAAACTGTTTTTT.

The V gene is TRBV11-2, the J gene TRBJ2-3; perhaps TRBD2 as D (5 bases). In germline, CDR1 is SGHAT, CDR2 FQNNGV. There are 14 residues in the CDR3. Between the trimmed V and J ends, which lost 5 bases and 4 bases, there was a span of 13 bases. The CDR3 here is CASSPGGSPDTQYF. The CDR3 DNA is TGTGCCAGCAGCCCAGGAGGTTCTCCAGATACGCAGTATTTT.

The chain uses TRBV6-1 and TRBJ2-7; no firm D call. Deletions cut 8 bases from V and 5 bases from J, with 10 bases between. The CDR3 contains 11 residues. Germline V gives CDR1 MNHNS, CDR2 SASEGT. The CDR3 reads CASGHLHEQYF. CDR3 sequence (DNA): TGTGCCAGCGGGCACCTACACGAGCAGTACTTC.

The chain has TRBV18 and TRBJ2-3; 12 nucleotides align to TRBD2. The junction had 5 bases not matched to a gene; V was cut back by 6 bases and J by 4 bases. The CDR3 contains 15 residues. Germline V gives CDR1 KGHSH, CDR2 LQKENI. CDR3 in amino acids: CASSPTSGSPDTQYF. CDR3 DNA: TGTGCCAGCTCCCCGACTAGCGGGAGCCCAGATACGCAGTATTTT.

The chain uses TRBV4-3 and TRBJ1-6; tentatively, D is TRBD1 (5 bases). The V and J ends lost 2 bases and 0 bases respectively, with 23 bases between them. The CDR3 runs 21 residues. Germline-derived CDR1 and CDR2 are LGHNA and YSLEER. The CDR3 spells CASSQMTGTNVPSSYNSPLHF. CDR3 DNA: TGCGCCAGCAGCCAAATGACCGGGACTAATGTACCAAGCTCCTATAATTCACCCCTCCACTTT.

The chain links TRBV10-3 to TRBJ2-5, with D perhaps matching TRBD1 or TRBD2 (5 bases each). This CDR3 has 18 residues. Trimming cost V 0 bases and J 5 bases, with 22 bases left between them. In germline, CDR1 is ENHRY, CDR2 SYGVKD. The CDR3 DNA follows: TGTGCCATCAGTGAGTCGGAGTTTGGGACCTCTCAAAAGGAGACCCAGTACTTC. This gives the protein CAISESEFGTSQKETQYF.

This clone occurred once. The chain couples TRBV6-6 to TRBJ2-3; possible D gene TRBD1, 7 bases. This CDR3 has 11 amino acids. V lost 6 bases to trimming and J lost 10 bases, with 11 bases between them. Germline V lookup: CDR1 MNHNY, CDR2 SVGAGI (reference sequence). The CDR3 DNA follows: TGTGCCAGCAGCACAGGGGAGGCGCAGTATTTT. Amino acids: CASSTGEAQYF.

The CDR3 region has the DNA TGTGCCAGCAGCCCAGGACAAAGGGAAGCTTTCTTT. Encoded protein: CASSPGQREAFF. This rearrangement joins TRBV7-2 to TRBJ1-1; D is possibly TRBD1 (5 bases). Between the trimmed V and J ends, which lost 5 bases and 8 bases, there was a span of 12 bases. Germline V gives CDR1 SGHTA, CDR2 FQGNSA. The CDR3 has 12 residues.

As to this clone: A clone one base away is much larger, so this may be a read error. The genes are TRBV2 and TRBJ1-2, with D tentatively TRBD1 (6 bases). Trimming stripped 6 bases from V and 4 bases from J, with 9 bases between. The germline CDR1 and CDR2 sequences are SNHLY and FYNNEI. The CDR3 consists of 12 residues. The CDR3 reads CASSPDSYGYTF. DNA for the CDR3: TGTGCCAGCAGCCCGGACAGCTATGGCTACACCTTC. Variable domain in full (rest from reference TRBV2 and TRBJ1-2): EPEVTQTPSHQVTQMGQEVILRCVPISNHLYFYWYRQILGQKVEFLVSFYNNEISEKSEIFDDQFSVERPDGSNFTLKIRSTKLEDSAMYFCASSPDSYGYTFGSGTRLTVV.

Worth noting for this clone: This CDR3 is also generated by other DNA sequences in the sample. The genes are TRBV18 and TRBJ2-5; weak D call: TRBD1 (5 bases). The length of the CDR3 is 13 residues. Trimming pared 3 bases from V and 5 bases from J, leaving 10 bases between. Germline lookup yields CDR1 KGHSH and CDR2 LQKENI. The CDR3 reads CASSPRVGETQYF. For the CDR3, the DNA is TGTGCCAGCTCACCCAGGGTGGGGGAGACCCAGTACTTC.

The rearrangement joins TRBV6-7 to TRBJ2-5, with no clear D. Being an ORF, TRBV6-7 has a function that is uncertain. V was pared by 10 bases and J by 5 bases, with 20 bases between. The CDR3 covers 14 residues. The CDR3 DNA sequence: TGTGCCATCGTTCGACGCCAGAATTGGGAGACCCAGTACTTC. Residues: CAIVRRQNWETQYF.

The rearrangement links TRBV7-9 to TRBJ1-4, with unresolved D. Trimming shortened V by 3 bases and J by 1 base, and 6 bases separated the two germline ends. This CDR3 region has 14 residues. The germline V gene encodes CDR1 SEHNR and CDR2 FQNEAQ (reference sequence). This CDR3 reads CASSLGRTNEKLFF. The CDR3 nucleotides read TGTGCCAGCAGCTTGGGGAGAACTAATGAAAAACTGTTTTTT.

The rearrangement joins TRBV19 to TRBJ2-5; possibly TRBD1 or TRBD2 for D (6 bases each). The CDR3 length is 14 residues. The germline V and J ends were trimmed by 6 bases and 5 bases, with 16 bases remaining between them. The germline CDR1 and CDR2 sequences are LNHDA and SQIVND (reference sequence). The CDR3 region has the DNA TGTGCCAGTAGGCAATCAGGGGCGGGGGAGACCCAGTACTTC. It translates to CASRQSGAGETQYF.

On this clone itself: One end of the junction does not line up with germline, which may come from a read error. Other DNA sequences of this sample code for an identical CDR3. The chain joins TRBV7-7 to TRBJ2-3; no definite D call. In germline, CDR1 is SSHAT, CDR2 FNYEAQ (reference sequence). This CDR3 spans 13 amino acids. The chain's CDR3 is CASSYSRGDTQYF. The CDR3 DNA follows: TGTGCTAGCAGTTACTCCCGCGGAGATACGCAGTATTTT.

V usage is TRBV6-6 and J usage is TRBJ1-5; 7 bases map to TRBD1. Germline V gene lookup returns CDR1 MNHNY and CDR2 SVGAGI (reference sequence). The CDR3 length is 16 residues. The junction had 6 bases not matched to a gene; V was cut back by 0 bases and J by 4 bases. Here the CDR3 DNA reads TGTGCCAGCAGTTACTCGGAAAGGGGGCCGAATCAGCCCCAGCATTTT. Its translation: CASSYSERGPNQPQHF.

The chain carries TRBV7-2 and TRBJ2-3; D not certain. Trimming removed 2 bases at V and 1 base at J, with 13 bases between. CDR3 length equals 16 residues. Germline V gives CDR1 SGHTA, CDR2 FQGNSA. This CDR3 reads CASSLFSGSRTDTQYF. CDR3 sequence (DNA): TGTGCCAGCAGCTTATTCTCCGGGTCCCGCACAGATACGCAGTATTTT.

The chain has TRBV4-1 and TRBJ2-3, with a weak D call TRBD2 (6 bases). The V end lost 4 bases, the J end lost 2 bases, and 10 bases lay between the germline ends. The CDR3 sequence is 14 residues long. Germline V gene lookup returns CDR1 MGHRA and CDR2 YSYEKL. As DNA, the CDR3 is TGCGCCAGCAGCCCGGGGGAAATCACAGATACGCAGTATTTT. Protein: CASSPGEITDTQYF.

As concerns this clone: This sample also contains other DNA sequences that code for the same CDR3. The chain has TRBV7-2 and TRBJ2-7; D is possibly TRBD1 or TRBD2 (5 bases each). The CDR3 has 15 residues. V was shortened by 1 base and J by 0 bases, with 10 bases between the two germline ends. Germline lookup yields CDR1 SGHTA and CDR2 FQGNSA. CDR3 coding DNA: TGTGCCAGCAGCTTAGGGGGACCCAGCTCCTACGAGCAGTACTTC. Protein product: CASSLGGPSSYEQYF.

The chain is built from TRBV9 and TRBJ2-3; the match to TRBD2 covers 12 bases. The CDR3 runs to 16 residues. The V gene end was trimmed by 0 bases and the J gene end by 4 bases; junction bases not matched to a gene: 3. CDR1 SGDLS and CDR2 YYNGEE come from the germline V gene. The CDR3 DNA reads TGTGCCAGCAGCGTAGTGACTAGCGGGAGTGCAGATACGCAGTATTTT. This sequence encodes CASSVVTSGSADTQYF.

The chain is built from TRBV7-3 and TRBJ2-1, with D unclear. V shed 5 bases and J shed 5 bases, with 4 bases lying between them. The CDR3 spans 11 residues. From germline, CDR1 is SGHTA and CDR2 FQGTGA. This CDR3 reads CASSPDNEQFF. In DNA form, the CDR3 reads TGTGCCAGCAGCCCTGACAATGAGCAGTTCTTC.